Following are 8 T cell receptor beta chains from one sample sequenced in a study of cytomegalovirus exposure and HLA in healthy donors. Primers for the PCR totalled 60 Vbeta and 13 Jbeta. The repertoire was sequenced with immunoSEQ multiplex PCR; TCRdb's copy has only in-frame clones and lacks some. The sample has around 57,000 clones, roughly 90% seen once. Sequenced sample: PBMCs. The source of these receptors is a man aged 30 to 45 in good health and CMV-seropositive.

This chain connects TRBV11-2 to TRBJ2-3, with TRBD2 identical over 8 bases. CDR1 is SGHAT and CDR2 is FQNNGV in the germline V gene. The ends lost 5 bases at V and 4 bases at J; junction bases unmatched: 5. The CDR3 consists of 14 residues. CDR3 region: CASSPGGGPDTQYF. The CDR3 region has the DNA TGTGCCAGCAGCCCGGGGGGGGGCCCAGATACGCAGTATTTT.

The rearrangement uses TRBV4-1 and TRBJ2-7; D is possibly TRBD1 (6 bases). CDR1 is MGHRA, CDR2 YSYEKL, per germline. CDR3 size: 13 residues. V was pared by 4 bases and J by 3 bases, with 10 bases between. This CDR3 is CASSPEGVYEQYF. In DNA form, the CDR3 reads TGCGCCAGCAGCCCCGAGGGGGTCTACGAGCAGTACTTC.

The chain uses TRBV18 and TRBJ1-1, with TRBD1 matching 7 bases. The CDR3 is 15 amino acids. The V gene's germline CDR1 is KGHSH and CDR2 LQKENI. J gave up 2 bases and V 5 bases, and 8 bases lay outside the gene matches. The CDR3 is CASSERTGRNTEAFF. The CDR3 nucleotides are TGTGCCAGCTCAGAGAGGACAGGCCGAAACACTGAAGCTTTCTTT.

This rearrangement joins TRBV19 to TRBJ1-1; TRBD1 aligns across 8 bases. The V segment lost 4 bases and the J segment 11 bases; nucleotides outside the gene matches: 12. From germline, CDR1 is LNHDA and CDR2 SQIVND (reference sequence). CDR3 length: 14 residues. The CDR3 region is CASSTYRGALVAFF. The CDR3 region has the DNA TGTGCCAGTAGTACGTACAGGGGGGCCTTAGTGGCTTTCTTT. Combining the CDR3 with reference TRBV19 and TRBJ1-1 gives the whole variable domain DGGITQSPKYLFRKEGQNVTLSCEQNLNHDAMYWYRQDPGQGLRLIYYSQIVNDFQKGDIAEGYSVSREKKESFPLTVTSAQKNPTAFYLCASSTYRGALVAFFGQGTRLTVV.

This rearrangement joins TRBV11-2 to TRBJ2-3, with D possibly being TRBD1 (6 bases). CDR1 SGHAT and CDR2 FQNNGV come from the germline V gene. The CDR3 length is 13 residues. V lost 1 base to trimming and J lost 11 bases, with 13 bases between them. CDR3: CASSLGPGRGQYF. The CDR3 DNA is TGTGCCAGCAGCTTAGGGCCGGGCAGGGGGCAGTATTTT.

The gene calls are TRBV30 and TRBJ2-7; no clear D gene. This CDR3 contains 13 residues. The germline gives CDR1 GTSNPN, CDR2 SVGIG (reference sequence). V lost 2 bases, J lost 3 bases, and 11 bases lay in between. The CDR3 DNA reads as TGTGCCTGGAGTATCGGGTCGTTCTACGAGCAGTACTTC. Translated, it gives CAWSIGSFYEQYF.

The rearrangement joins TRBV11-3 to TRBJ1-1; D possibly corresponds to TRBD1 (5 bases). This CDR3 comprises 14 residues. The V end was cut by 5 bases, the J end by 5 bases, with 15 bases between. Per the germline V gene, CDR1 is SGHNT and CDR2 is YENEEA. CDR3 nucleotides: TGTGCCAGCAGCCGAGGGACTCAATGGACTGAAGCTTTCTTT. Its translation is CASSRGTQWTEAFF.

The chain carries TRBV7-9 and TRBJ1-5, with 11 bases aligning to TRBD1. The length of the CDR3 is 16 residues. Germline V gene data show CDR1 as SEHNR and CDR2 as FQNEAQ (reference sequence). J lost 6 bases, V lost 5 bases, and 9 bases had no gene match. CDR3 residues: CASSPSDRGLFQPQHF. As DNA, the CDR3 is TGTGCCAGCAGCCCCTCGGACAGGGGGCTCTTTCAGCCCCAGCATTTT.